The source of this T cell receptor (beta chain) is a study of cytomegalovirus exposure and HLA in healthy donors. PCR used 60 Vbeta primers and 13 Jbeta primers. Clones were sequenced by immunoSEQ multiplex PCR, and TCRdb holds only the in-frame ones, with some missing. The repertoire consists of some 140,000 clones, with about 80% occurring once and the leading ten covering approximately 1.3%. The CDR3 is made up of 15 amino acids. The germline CDR1 and CDR2 sequences are MNHEY and SMNVEV (reference sequence). V was pared by 0 bases and J by 3 bases, with 11 bases between. As regards this clone: Its antigen remains unidentified.

Study observations and caveats: Prior analysis indicated that the majority of TCR beta V segments exhibited productivity approximately 87% or approximately 30% of the time. Relative to the approximately 670-donor mean, N-insertions were reportedly fewer in an Asian-associated ancestry cluster in a later analysis.

The clonotype originates from a male donor in good health and CMV-seropositive. The rearrangement uses TRBV27 and TRBJ1-2; D is undetermined. The source material was PBMCs. CDR3 sequence: CASSLSGGGYYGYTF. CDR3 bases: TGTGCCAGCAGTTTATCGGGAGGAGGGTACTATGGCTACACCTTC.